This T cell receptor (beta chain) came from a study of blood T cell repertoires in COVID-19. Study-wide background: Acute and convalescent COVID-19 specimens originated in the United States, Italy and Spain.

Repertoires were generated with immunoSEQ multiplex PCR, while TCRdb's copy carries only in-frame clones and drops some. The sample includes some 270,000 clones, around 86% of them seen just once. Each participant's cohort was designated according to participant-reported clinical history. V was clipped by 4 bases and J by 4 bases; unmatched bases: 7. Germline V gives CDR1 SGHKS, CDR2 YYEKEE (reference sequence). CDR3 length equals 15 residues. This clonotype originated in a woman between 35 and 50 years old who had recovered from COVID-19. V and J are TRBV5-5 and TRBJ1-1; 10 nucleotides align to TRBD1. Sequenced material: PBMCs or T cells enriched from blood (not recorded which). In DNA form, the CDR3 reads TGTGCCAGCAGCAGACAGGGGGCCGGAGGCACTGAAGCTTTCTTT. Translation: CASSRQGAGGTEAFF.